Sequencing of this T cell receptor beta chain was carried out in a study of cytomegalovirus exposure and HLA in healthy donors. Germline V lookup: CDR1 SGHRS, CDR2 YFSETQ. Trimming cost V 5 bases and J 4 bases; bases outside gene matches: 4. CDR3 length: 15 residues. In the PCR, 60 Vbeta and 13 Jbeta primers were used. Produced via immunoSEQ multiplex PCR; TCRdb's table is partial and in-frame only. The data contain around 130,000 clones, over 75% of them singletons. The V and J genes are TRBV5-1 and TRBJ2-1, with 12 bases lining up with TRBD2. The sequence derives from a woman between 40 and 50 years old in good health and CMV-seronegative. The sequencing sample was made of PBMCs. CDR3 protein: CASSGLAGSYNEQFF. The CDR3 DNA reads as TGCGCCAGCAGTGGACTAGCGGGAAGTTACAATGAGCAGTTCTTC.